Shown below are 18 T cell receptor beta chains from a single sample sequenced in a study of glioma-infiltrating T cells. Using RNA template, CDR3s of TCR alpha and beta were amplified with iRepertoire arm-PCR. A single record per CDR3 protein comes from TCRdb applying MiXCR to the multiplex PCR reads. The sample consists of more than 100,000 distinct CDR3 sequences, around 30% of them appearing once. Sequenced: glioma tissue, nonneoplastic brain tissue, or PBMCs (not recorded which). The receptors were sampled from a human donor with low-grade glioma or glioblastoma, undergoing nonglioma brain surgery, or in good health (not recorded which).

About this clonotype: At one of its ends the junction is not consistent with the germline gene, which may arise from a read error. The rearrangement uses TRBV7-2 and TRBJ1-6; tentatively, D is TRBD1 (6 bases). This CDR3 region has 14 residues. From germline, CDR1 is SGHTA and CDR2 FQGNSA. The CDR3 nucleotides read TGTGCCAGCAGCTACAATAACAGGGAATCACCCTTCCACTTT. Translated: CASSYNNRESPFHF.

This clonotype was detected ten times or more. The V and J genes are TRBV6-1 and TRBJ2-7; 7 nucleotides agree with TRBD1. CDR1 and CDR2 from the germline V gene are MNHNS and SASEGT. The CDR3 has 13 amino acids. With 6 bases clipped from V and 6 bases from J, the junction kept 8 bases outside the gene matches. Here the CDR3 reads CASRFGTVVEQYF. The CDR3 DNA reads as TGTGCCAGCAGGTTCGGGACAGTAGTCGAGCAGTACTTC.

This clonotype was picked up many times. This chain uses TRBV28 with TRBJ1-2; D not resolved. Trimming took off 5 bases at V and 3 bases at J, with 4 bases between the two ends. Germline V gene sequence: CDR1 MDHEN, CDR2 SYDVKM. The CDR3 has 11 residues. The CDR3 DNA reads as TGTGCCAGCAGTGTTGACTATGGCTACACCTTC. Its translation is CASSVDYGYTF.

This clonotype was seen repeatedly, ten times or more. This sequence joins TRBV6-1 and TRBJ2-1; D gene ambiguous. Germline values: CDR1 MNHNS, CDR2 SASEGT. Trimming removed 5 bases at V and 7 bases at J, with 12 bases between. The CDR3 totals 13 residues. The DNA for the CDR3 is TGTGCCAGCAGTTCCCCTACGCGGAATGAGCAGTTCTTC. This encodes CASSSPTRNEQFF.

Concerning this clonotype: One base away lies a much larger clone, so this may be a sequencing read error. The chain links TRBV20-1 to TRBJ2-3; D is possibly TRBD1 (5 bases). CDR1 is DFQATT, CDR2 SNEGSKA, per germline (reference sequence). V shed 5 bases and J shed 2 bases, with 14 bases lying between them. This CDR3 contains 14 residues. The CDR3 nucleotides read TGCAGTGCTGCTACTGGGGCCGACACAGATACGCAGTATTTT. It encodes CSAATGADTDTQYF.

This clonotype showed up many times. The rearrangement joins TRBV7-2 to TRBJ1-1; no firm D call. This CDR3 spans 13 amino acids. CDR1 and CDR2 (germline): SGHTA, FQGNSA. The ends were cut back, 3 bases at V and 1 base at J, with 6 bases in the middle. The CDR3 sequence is CASSFQRNTEAFF. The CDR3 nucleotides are TGTGCCAGCAGCTTCCAGAGGAACACTGAAGCTTTCTTT.

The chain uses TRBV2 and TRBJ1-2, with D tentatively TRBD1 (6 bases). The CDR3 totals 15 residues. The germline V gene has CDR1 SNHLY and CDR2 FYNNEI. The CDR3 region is CVSSVSGETMGGYTF. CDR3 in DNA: TGTGTTAGCAGTGTATCAGGGGAAACAATGGGAGGCTACACCTTC.

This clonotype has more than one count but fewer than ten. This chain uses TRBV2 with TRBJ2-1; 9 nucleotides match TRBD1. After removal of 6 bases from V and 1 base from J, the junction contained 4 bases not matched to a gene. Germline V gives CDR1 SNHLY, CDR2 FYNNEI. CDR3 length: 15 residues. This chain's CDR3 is CASSFGQGSYNEQFF. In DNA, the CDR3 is TGTGCCAGCAGCTTCGGACAGGGGTCCTACAATGAGCAGTTCTTC.

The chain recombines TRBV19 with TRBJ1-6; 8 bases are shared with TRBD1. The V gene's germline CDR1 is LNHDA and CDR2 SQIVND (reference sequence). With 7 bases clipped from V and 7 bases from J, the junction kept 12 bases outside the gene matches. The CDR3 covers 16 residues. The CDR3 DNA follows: TGTGCCAGTACTGCACGCGCGGACAGGGAGAATTCACCCCTCCACTTT. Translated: CASTARADRENSPLHF.

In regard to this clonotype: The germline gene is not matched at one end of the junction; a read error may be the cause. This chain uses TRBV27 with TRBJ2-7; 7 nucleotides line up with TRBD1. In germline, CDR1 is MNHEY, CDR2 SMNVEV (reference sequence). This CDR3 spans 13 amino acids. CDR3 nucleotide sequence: TGTGCCAGCAGTTACGGTGTAGGGGGCGAGAAGTACTTC. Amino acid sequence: CASSYGVGGEKYF.

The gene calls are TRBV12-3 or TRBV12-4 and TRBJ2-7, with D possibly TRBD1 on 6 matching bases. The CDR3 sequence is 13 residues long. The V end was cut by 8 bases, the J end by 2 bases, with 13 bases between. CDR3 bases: TGTGCCAGCTCCGGACAGCTTACCTACGAGCAGTACTTC. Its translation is CASSGQLTYEQYF.

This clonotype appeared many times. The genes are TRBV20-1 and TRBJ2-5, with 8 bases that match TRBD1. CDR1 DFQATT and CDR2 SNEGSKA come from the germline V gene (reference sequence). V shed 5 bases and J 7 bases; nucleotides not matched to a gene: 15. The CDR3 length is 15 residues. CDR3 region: CSASPGQGRAGTQYF. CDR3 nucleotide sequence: TGCAGTGCTTCCCCTGGACAGGGACGGGCGGGGACCCAGTACTTC.

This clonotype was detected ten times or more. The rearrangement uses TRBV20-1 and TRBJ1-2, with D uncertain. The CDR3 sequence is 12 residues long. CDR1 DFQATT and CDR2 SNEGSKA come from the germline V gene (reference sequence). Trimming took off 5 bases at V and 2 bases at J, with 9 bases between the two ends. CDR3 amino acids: CSAPVGNYGYTF. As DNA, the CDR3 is TGCAGTGCTCCGGTGGGGAACTATGGCTACACCTTC.

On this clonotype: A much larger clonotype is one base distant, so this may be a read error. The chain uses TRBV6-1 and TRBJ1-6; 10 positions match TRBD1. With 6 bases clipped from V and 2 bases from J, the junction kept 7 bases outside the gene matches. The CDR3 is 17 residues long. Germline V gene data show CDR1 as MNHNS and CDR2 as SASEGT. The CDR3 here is CASSRDRGSTYNSPLHF. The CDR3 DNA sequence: TGTGCCAGCAGCCGGGACAGGGGATCCACCTATAATTCACCCCTCCACTTT.

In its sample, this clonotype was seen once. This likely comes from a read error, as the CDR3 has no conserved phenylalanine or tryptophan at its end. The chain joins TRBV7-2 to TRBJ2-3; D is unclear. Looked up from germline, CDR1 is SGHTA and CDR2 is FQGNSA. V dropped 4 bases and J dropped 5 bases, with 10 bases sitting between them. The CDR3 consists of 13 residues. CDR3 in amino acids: CASSWTDRDTQYS. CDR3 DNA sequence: TGTGCCAGCAGCTGGACGGATAGAGATACGCAGTATTCT.

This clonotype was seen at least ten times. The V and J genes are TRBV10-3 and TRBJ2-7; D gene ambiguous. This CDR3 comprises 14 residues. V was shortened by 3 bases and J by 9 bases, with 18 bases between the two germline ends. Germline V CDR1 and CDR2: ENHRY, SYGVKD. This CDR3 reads CAISDEMVSNRQYF. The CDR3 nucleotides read TGTGCCATCAGTGATGAGATGGTATCAAACCGGCAGTACTTC.

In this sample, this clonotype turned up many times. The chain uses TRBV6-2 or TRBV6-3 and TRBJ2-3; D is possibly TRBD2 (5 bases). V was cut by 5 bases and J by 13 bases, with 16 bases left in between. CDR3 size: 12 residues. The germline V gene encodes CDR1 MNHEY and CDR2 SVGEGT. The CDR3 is CASSHRETEEYF. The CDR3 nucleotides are TGTGCCAGCAGTCACCGGGAAACGGAGGAGTATTTT.

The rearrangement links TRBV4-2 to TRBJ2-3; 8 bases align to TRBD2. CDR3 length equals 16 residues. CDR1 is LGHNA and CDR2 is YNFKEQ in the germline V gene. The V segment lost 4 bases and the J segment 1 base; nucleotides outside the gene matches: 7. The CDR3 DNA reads TGTGCCAGCAGCCGGGGCGGGACTAGGGGCACAGATACGCAGTATTTT. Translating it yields CASSRGGTRGTDTQYF.